The present T cell receptor beta chain was sequenced within a study of Ad26.COV2.S vaccination and SARS-CoV-2 variants. Study overall: Vaccine-arm donor from the placebo-controlled COV1001 Ad26.COV2.S trial. By the intramuscular route, Ad26.COV2.S was given once, or twice 56 days apart. Points from the study as a whole: Marked by substantial breadth, spike-specific CD8+ and CD4+ T cell responses were reportedly seen after vaccination. Spike-specific TCR breadth was greater in vaccine than placebo recipients.

With regard to this clone: Its antigen is still unknown.

Here immunoSEQ multiplex PCR was the method, and the copy in TCRdb shows in-frame clones only, minus some. The table has hundreds of thousands of clones, around 90% seen once; the top ten hold around 3.6%. CDR3 length: 13 amino acids. Germline CDR1 reads LNHDA; CDR2 reads SQIVND (reference sequence). V lost 6 bases to trimming and J lost 6 bases, with 15 bases between them. Treatment defined: around 19 received Ad26.COV2.S at low or high dose, single or two shots; about 5 received placebo; per-sample allocation not given. Sampling occurred on day 63 after the first vaccine or placebo injection. The receptor comes from a person aged 18-65 years who received the Ad26.COV2.S COVID-19 vaccine or a placebo. This sequence joins TRBV19 and TRBJ2-7; D might be TRBD1 or TRBD2, each matching 5 bases. The source was peripheral blood, collected in a trial of Ad26.COV2.S vaccine versus placebo. The chain's CDR3 is CASRYGTVGEQYF. CDR3 in DNA: TGTGCCAGTAGATATGGGACGGTCGGCGAGCAGTACTTC. The complete variable domain, with remaining parts taken from reference TRBV19 and TRBJ2-7, reads DGGITQSPKYLFRKEGQNVTLSCEQNLNHDAMYWYRQDPGQGLRLIYYSQIVNDFQKGDIAEGYSVSREKKESFPLTVTSAQKNPTAFYLCASRYGTVGEQYFGPGTRLTVT.